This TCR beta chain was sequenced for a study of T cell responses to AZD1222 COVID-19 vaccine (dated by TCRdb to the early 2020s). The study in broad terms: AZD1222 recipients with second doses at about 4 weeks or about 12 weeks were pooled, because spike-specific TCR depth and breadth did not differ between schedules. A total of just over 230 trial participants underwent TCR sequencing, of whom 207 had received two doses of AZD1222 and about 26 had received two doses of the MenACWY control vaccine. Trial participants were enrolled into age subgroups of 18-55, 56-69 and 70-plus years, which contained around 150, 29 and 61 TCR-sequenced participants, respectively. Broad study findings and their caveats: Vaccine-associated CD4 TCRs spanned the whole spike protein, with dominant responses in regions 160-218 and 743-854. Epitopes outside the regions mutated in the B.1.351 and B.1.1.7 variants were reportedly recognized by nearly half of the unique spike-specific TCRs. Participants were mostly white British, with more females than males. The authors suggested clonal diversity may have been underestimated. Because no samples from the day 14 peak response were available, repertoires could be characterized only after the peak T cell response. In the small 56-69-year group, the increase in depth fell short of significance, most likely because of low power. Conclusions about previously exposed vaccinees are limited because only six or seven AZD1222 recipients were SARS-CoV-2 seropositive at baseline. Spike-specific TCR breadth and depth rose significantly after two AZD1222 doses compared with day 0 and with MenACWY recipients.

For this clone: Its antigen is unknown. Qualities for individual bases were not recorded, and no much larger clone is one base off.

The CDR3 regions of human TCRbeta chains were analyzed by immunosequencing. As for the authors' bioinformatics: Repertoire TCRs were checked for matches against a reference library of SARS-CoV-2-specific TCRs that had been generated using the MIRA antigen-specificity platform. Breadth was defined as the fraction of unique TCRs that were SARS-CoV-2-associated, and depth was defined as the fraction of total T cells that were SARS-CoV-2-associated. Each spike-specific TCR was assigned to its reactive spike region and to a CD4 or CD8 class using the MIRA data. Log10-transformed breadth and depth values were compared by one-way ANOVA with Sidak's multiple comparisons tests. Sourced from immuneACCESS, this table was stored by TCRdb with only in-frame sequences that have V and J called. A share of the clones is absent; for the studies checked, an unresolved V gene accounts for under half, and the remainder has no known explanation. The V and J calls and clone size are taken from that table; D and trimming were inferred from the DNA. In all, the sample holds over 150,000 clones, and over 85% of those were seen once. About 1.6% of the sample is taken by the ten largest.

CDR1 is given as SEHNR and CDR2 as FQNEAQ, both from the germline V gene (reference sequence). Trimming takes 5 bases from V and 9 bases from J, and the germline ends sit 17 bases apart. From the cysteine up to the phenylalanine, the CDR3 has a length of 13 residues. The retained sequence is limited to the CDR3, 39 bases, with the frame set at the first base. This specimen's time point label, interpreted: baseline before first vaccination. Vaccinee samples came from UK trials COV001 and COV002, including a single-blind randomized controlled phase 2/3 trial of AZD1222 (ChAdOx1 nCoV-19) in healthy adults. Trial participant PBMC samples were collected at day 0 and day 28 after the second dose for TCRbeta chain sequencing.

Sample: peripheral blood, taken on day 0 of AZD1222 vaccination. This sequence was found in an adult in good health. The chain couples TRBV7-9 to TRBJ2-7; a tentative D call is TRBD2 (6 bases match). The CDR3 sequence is CASSQTGVLRQYF. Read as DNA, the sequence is TGTGCCAGCAGCCAAACGGGGGTCCTCAGGCAGTACTTC.